Shown below are 26 T cell receptor beta chains from a single sample sequenced in a study of blood T cells in healthy people across ages. The second PCR ran about 6 to 12 cycles with a sample-barcoded 5' primer and J-beta primers. TCRdb itself ran the 5' RACE reads through MiXCR, one entry per CDR3 protein. The sample gives under 2,000,000 distinct CDR3 sequences, about 49% of which show up once; less than 2.5% is in the top ten. Sequencing input: blood. All receptors derive from a woman in her thirties or forties in good health.

The chain combines TRBV6-1 with TRBJ1-4; D unresolved. The CDR3 length is 14 residues. The germline gives CDR1 MNHNS, CDR2 SASEGT. Trimming took 1 base from V and 5 from J, leaving 8 bases between them. The chain's CDR3 is CASSEGGLNEKLFF. The DNA of the CDR3 is TGTGCCAGCAGTGAAGGTGGACTGAATGAAAAACTGTTTTTT.

The V and J genes are TRBV20-1 and TRBJ1-2; 11 nucleotides agree with TRBD1. Germline CDR1 is DFQATT and CDR2 is SNEGSKA (reference sequence). The CDR3 contains 14 residues. The ends lost 3 bases at V and 4 bases at J; junction bases unmatched: 4. CDR3 sequence reads: CSASVGTGGYGYTF. DNA for the CDR3: TGCAGTGCTAGTGTTGGGACAGGGGGCTATGGCTACACCTTC.

The V and J genes are TRBV4-3 and TRBJ2-1, with D perhaps TRBD2 (6 bases). Deletions cut 4 bases from V and 8 bases from J, with 18 bases between. Germline V CDR1 and CDR2: LGHNA, YSLEER. The CDR3 loop spans 15 amino acids. This chain's CDR3 is CASSPGTRFVDEQFF. The CDR3 nucleotides read TGCGCCAGCAGCCCGGGGACTCGGTTTGTGGATGAGCAGTTCTTC.

This sequence joins TRBV7-2 and TRBJ1-5; D may be TRBD1 (6 bases). The V end was cut by 5 bases, the J end by 3 bases, with 11 bases between. The CDR3 sequence is 14 residues long. Germline V CDR1 and CDR2: SGHTA, FQGNSA. The CDR3 protein is CASSKDRNNQPQHF. In nucleotides, the CDR3 is TGTGCCAGCAGCAAGGACAGAAACAATCAGCCCCAGCATTTT.

This clonotype appeared a few times. The chain links TRBV11-2 to TRBJ2-2, with D perhaps matching TRBD1 (5 bases). Trimming shortened V by 6 bases and J by 1 base, and 6 bases separated the two germline ends. This CDR3 is 13 amino acids long. Germline lookup yields CDR1 SGHAT and CDR2 FQNNGV. CDR3 loop: CASSTGNTGELFF. The CDR3 DNA is TGTGCCAGCAGTACAGGGAACACCGGGGAGCTGTTTTTT.

The chain couples TRBV6-2 or TRBV6-3 to TRBJ2-1; the D gene is possibly TRBD2 (7 bases). Trimming took 2 bases from V and 2 from J, leaving 10 bases between them. The CDR3 has 15 residues. Germline values: CDR1 MNHEY, CDR2 SVGEGT. The CDR3 DNA follows: TGTGCCAGCAGTTACGCGGGGGCCACCTACAATGAGCAGTTCTTC. This encodes CASSYAGATYNEQFF.

This chain joins TRBV7-2 and TRBJ2-3; D gene unclear. The CDR3 contains 13 residues. V was pared by 5 bases and J by 8 bases, with 14 bases between. CDR1 SGHTA and CDR2 FQGNSA come from the germline V gene. The CDR3 region has the DNA TGTGCCAGCAGCCGACTCCTTACGGGTACGCAGTATTTT. Translated: CASSRLLTGTQYF.

The rearrangement links TRBV6-5 to TRBJ1-1, with D hard to call. Trimming took 6 bases from V and 0 from J, leaving 11 bases between them. CDR1 is MNHEY and CDR2 is SVGAGI in the germline V gene. CDR3 length: 14 amino acids. In DNA form, the CDR3 reads TGTGCCAGCAGAGCGACCGATTTGAACACTGAAGCTTTCTTT. Its protein is CASRATDLNTEAFF.

This clonotype was seen only once. The chain employs TRBV2 and TRBJ1-1; no clear D gene. CDR1 is SNHLY, CDR2 FYNNEI, per germline. Trimming cost V 0 bases and J 11 bases, with 13 bases left between them. The CDR3 runs 13 residues. CDR3 in DNA: TGTGCCAGCAGTGAAGCGCGCGGCCCCGGGGCTTTCTTT. Protein: CASSEARGPGAFF.

The V and J genes are TRBV7-9 and TRBJ1-1, with 8 positions matching TRBD1. The V gene's germline CDR1 is SEHNR and CDR2 FQNEAQ (reference sequence). The V gene end was trimmed by 5 bases and the J gene end by 1 base; junction bases not matched to a gene: 6. This CDR3 has 15 amino acids. The CDR3 DNA is TGTGCCAGCAGCCAACCCCAGGGGGCGAACACTGAAGCTTTCTTT. It specifies CASSQPQGANTEAFF.

Comments on this clonotype: At one boundary the junction diverges from the germline segment, which might be a read error. V usage is TRBV9 and J usage is TRBJ1-2; 7 nucleotides align to TRBD1. Germline V CDR1 and CDR2: SGDLS, YYNGEE. This CDR3 is 15 amino acids long. The DNA for the CDR3 is TGTACCAGCAGCGCAACAGGGGTCCCAAACTATGGCTACACCTTC. Translation gives CTSSATGVPNYGYTF.

The chain has TRBV4-2 and TRBJ2-5; TRBD2 matches at 10 bases. The CDR3 runs 16 residues. Trimming removed 0 bases from V and 4 bases from J; junction bases left unmatched: 5. The germline gives CDR1 LGHNA, CDR2 YNFKEQ. CDR3 sequence: CASSQDRAGGPETQYF. Written as DNA, the CDR3 is TGTGCCAGCAGCCAAGATCGAGCGGGGGGGCCAGAGACCCAGTACTTC.

This sequence joins TRBV9 and TRBJ2-5; 7 bases are shared with TRBD2. The CDR3 sequence is 14 residues long. The V segment lost 3 bases and the J segment 4 bases; nucleotides outside the gene matches: 6. Germline V gene sequence: CDR1 SGDLS, CDR2 YYNGEE. CDR3 protein: CASSGEGIPETQYF. DNA for the CDR3: TGTGCCAGCAGCGGGGAGGGGATCCCAGAGACCCAGTACTTC. The full variable domain, with the rest looked up from reference TRBV9 and TRBJ2-5, is DSGVTQTPKHLITATGQRVTLRCSPRSGDLSVYWYQQSLDQGLQFLIQYYNGEERAKGNILERFSAQQFPDLHSELNLSSLELGDSALYFCASSGEGIPETQYFGPGTRLLVL.

Only a few counts were recorded for this clonotype. This sequence joins TRBV11-2 and TRBJ2-7; TRBD2 matches at 14 bases. The length of the CDR3 is 16 residues. CDR1 is SGHAT and CDR2 is FQNNGV in the germline V gene. The V segment lost 5 bases and the J segment 2 bases; nucleotides outside the gene matches: 5. The CDR3 DNA follows: TGTGCCAGCAGCCGGACTAGCGGGGGGCCGGCCTACGAGCAGTACTTC. Its translation: CASSRTSGGPAYEQYF.

The chain links TRBV20-1 to TRBJ2-5, with a possible D match to TRBD2 (6 bases). The germline V gene has CDR1 DFQATT and CDR2 SNEGSKA (reference sequence). The CDR3 loop spans 15 amino acids. Trimming stripped 6 bases from V and 2 bases from J, with 19 bases between. As DNA, the CDR3 is TGCAGTGCCGCCAGGAGGGGACGGACACAAGAGACCCAGTACTTC. Translating it yields CSAARRGRTQETQYF.

This clonotype appeared once. The chain recombines TRBV5-1 with TRBJ2-4; TRBD1 matches 9 bases. The DNA end is a closer match to TRBJ2-7, so the J assignment may be wrong. The CDR3 is 16 residues long. The V gene's germline CDR1 is SGHRS and CDR2 YFSETQ. The CDR3 coding sequence is TGCGCCAGCAGCTCCAATCTGGGACAGGGTCTCTACGAGCAGTACTTC. This codes for CASSSNLGQGLYEQYF.

The chain uses TRBV28 and TRBJ2-1; the D gene is possibly TRBD2 (5 bases). The CDR3 has 17 residues. Germline CDR1 and CDR2: MDHEN and SYDVKM. The V end lost 3 bases, the J end lost 2 bases, and 17 bases lay between the germline ends. The CDR3 protein is CASSFPKRPSPYNEQFF. For the CDR3, the DNA is TGTGCCAGCAGTTTCCCAAAACGGCCTAGCCCCTACAATGAGCAGTTCTTC.

The V gene is TRBV7-2, the J gene TRBJ2-1, with 7 bases matching TRBD1. V gave up 4 bases and J gave up 13 bases; unmatched junction bases: 7. CDR3 length: 12 residues. Germline CDR1 reads SGHTA; CDR2 reads FQGNSA. CDR3 coding DNA: TGTGCCAGCAGCTCGACAGGGTTCGGTCAGTTCTTC. As protein: CASSSTGFGQFF.

This chain joins TRBV2 and TRBJ2-3; D not resolved. Trimming cost V 2 bases and J 6 bases, with 9 bases left between them. Germline V lookup: CDR1 SNHLY, CDR2 FYNNEI. This CDR3 spans 13 amino acids. This CDR3 reads CASSENSPDTQYF. Here the CDR3 DNA reads TGTGCCAGCAGTGAAAATTCTCCCGATACGCAGTATTTT.

The rearrangement links TRBV20-1 to TRBJ2-1, with 10 bases identical to TRBD2. V lost 1 base, J lost 2 bases, and 8 bases stayed unmatched. Germline loops: CDR1 DFQATT, CDR2 SNEGSKA (reference sequence). The CDR3 spans 17 residues. CDR3 in DNA: TGCAGTGCTAGAGGGGGGCCTACTAGCGGGGCCTACAATGAGCAGTTCTTC. As protein: CSARGGPTSGAYNEQFF.

The chain recombines TRBV9 with TRBJ1-1; tentative D call: TRBD1 (5 bases). This CDR3 is built from 15 residues. Germline V lookup: CDR1 SGDLS, CDR2 YYNGEE. V was cut by 4 bases and J by 5 bases, with 18 bases left in between. The CDR3 DNA reads TGTGCCAGCAGCTCTGGACCGGGACCAACGACTGAAGCTTTCTTT. Encoded protein: CASSSGPGPTTEAFF.

This clonotype was seen just once. This sequence joins TRBV5-5 and TRBJ1-1; D is perhaps TRBD1 (5 bases). The V end lost 4 bases, the J end lost 2 bases, and 12 bases lay between the germline ends. Germline-derived CDR1 and CDR2 are SGHKS and YYEKEE (reference sequence). The CDR3 consists of 14 residues. CDR3 in amino acids: CASSNQQGNTEAFF. The CDR3 DNA sequence: TGTGCCAGCAGCAATCAGCAGGGTAACACTGAAGCTTTCTTT.

The genes are TRBV12-3 or TRBV12-4 and TRBJ1-2; TRBD1 might be the D (5 bases). V lost 5 bases to trimming and J lost 7 bases, with 17 bases between them. The CDR3 spans 14 residues. The CDR3 nucleotides read TGTGCCAGCAGTCCCCAGGGTGCTGGAGGTGGCTACACCTTC. This encodes CASSPQGAGGGYTF.

This clonotype showed up just a few times. The V and J genes are TRBV18 and TRBJ1-4; D remains ambiguous. Germline loops: CDR1 KGHSH, CDR2 LQKENI. There are 12 residues in the CDR3. V dropped 6 bases and J dropped 10 bases, with 12 bases sitting between them. DNA of the CDR3: TGTGCCAGCTCCGCGAATATAGGAAAACTGTTTTTT. Residues: CASSANIGKLFF.

The rearrangement links TRBV2 to TRBJ2-1; a possible D gene is TRBD1 (5 bases). The CDR3 has 16 amino acids. CDR1 and CDR2 from the germline V gene are SNHLY and FYNNEI. Trimming pared 6 bases from V and 5 bases from J, leaving 20 bases between. The CDR3 spells CASSRSEWRQHNEQFF. CDR3 coding DNA: TGTGCCAGCAGCCGGTCGGAGTGGCGACAGCACAATGAGCAGTTCTTC. Using reference TRBV2 and TRBJ2-1 for the parts outside the CDR3, the full variable domain is EPEVTQTPSHQVTQMGQEVILRCVPISNHLYFYWYRQILGQKVEFLVSFYNNEISEKSEIFDDQFSVERPDGSNFTLKIRSTKLEDSAMYFCASSRSEWRQHNEQFFGPGTRLTVL.

This clonotype was seen many times. A read error may account for a junction end that differs from germline. The rearrangement uses TRBV7-2 and TRBJ2-3; 10 bases agree with TRBD1. Germline V gives CDR1 SGHTA, CDR2 FQGNSA. CDR3 size: 14 residues. The CDR3 is CASSPGQGGDTQYF. The CDR3, as DNA: TGCGCCAGCAGCCCCGGACAGGGGGGAGATACGCAGTATTTT. Filled out from reference TRBV7-2 and TRBJ2-3, the complete variable domain reads GAGVSQSPSNKVTEKGKDVELRCDPISGHTALYWYRQSLGQGLEFLIYFQGNSAPDKSGLPSDRFSAERTGGSVSTLTIQRTQQEDSAVYLCASSPGQGGDTQYFGPGTRLTVL.